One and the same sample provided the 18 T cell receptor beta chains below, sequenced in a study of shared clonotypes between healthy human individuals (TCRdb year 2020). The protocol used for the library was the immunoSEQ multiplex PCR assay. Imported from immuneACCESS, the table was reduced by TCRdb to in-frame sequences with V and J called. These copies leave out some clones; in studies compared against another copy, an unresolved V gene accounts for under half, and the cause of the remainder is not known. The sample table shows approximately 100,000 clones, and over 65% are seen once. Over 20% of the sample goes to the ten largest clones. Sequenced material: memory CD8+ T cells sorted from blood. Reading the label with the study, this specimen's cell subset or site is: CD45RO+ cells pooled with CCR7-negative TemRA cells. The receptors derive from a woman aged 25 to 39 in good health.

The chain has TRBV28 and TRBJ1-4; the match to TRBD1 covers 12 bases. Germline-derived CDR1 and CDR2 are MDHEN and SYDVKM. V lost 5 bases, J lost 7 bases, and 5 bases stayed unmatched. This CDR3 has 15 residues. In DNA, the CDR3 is TGTGCCAGCAGTGGGGGGGACAGGGGGCGTGAAAAACTGTTTTTT. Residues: CASSGGDRGREKLFF. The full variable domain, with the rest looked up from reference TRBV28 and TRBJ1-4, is DVKVTQSSRYLVKRTGEKVFLECVQDMDHENMFWYRQDPGLGLRLIYFSYDVKMKEKGDIPEGYSVSREKKERFSLILESASTNQTSMYLCASSGGDRGREKLFFGSGTQLSVL.

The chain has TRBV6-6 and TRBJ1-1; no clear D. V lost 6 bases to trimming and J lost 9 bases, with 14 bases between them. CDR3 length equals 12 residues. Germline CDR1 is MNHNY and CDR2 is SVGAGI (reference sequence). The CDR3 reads CASSPYSNKAFF. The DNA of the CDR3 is TGTGCCAGCAGCCCTTATTCAAACAAAGCTTTCTTT.

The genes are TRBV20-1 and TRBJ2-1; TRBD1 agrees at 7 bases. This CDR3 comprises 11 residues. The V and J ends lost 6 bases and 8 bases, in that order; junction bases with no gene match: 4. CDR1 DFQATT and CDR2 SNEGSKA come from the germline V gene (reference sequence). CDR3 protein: CSAYDRDEQFF. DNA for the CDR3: TGCAGTGCGTATGACAGGGATGAGCAGTTCTTC.

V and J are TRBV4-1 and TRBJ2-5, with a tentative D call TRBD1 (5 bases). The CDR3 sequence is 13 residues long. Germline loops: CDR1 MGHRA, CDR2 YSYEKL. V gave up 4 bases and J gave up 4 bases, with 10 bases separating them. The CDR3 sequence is CASSRWGGETQYF. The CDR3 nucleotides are TGCGCCAGCAGCCGATGGGGCGGAGAGACCCAGTACTTC.

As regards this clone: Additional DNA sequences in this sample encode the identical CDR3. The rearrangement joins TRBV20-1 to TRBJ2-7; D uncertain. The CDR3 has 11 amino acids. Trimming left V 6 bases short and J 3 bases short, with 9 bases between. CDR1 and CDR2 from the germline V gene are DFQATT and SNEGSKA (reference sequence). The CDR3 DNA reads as TGCAGTGCATCCTCCCACTACGAGCAGTACTTC. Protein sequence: CSASSHYEQYF.

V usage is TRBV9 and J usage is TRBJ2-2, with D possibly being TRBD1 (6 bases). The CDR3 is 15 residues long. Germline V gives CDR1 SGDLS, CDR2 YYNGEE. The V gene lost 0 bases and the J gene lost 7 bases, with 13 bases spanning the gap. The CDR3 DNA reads TGTGCCAGCAGCGTAGCTCTGGGGGCGGACGGGGAGCTGTTTTTT. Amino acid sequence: CASSVALGADGELFF.

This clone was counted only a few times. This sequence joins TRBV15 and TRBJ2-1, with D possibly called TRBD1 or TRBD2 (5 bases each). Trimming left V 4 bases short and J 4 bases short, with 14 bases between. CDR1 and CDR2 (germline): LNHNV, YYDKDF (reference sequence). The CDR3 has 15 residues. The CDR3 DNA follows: TGTGCCACCAGCACTGGGGGAACAGATTACAATGAGCAGTTCTTC. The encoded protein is CATSTGGTDYNEQFF.

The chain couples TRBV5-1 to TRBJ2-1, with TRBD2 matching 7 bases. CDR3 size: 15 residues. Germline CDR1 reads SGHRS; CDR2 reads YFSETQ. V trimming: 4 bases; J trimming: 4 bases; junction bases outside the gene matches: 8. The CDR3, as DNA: TGCGCCAGCAGCGCCTCTAGCGGAGTATACAATGAGCAGTTCTTC. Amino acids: CASSASSGVYNEQFF.

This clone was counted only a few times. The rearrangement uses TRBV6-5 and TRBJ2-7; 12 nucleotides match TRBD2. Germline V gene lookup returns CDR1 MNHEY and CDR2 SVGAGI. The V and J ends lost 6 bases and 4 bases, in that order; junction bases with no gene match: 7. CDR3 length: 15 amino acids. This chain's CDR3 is CASSVGTSGFYEQYF. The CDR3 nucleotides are TGTGCCAGCAGCGTCGGGACTAGCGGGTTTTACGAGCAGTACTTC.

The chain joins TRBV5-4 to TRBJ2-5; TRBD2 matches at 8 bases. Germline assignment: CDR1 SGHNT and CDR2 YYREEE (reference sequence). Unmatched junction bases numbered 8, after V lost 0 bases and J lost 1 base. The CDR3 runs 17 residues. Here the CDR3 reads CASSLGVAGGSQETQYF. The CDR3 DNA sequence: TGTGCCAGCAGCTTGGGTGTGGCGGGAGGCTCCCAAGAGACCCAGTACTTC.

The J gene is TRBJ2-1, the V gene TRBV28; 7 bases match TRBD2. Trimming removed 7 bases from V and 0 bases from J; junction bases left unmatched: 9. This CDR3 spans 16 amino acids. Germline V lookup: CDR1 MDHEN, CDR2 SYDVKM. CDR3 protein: CASTTRREDSYNEQFF. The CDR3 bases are TGTGCCAGCACCACTCGACGGGAGGACTCCTACAATGAGCAGTTCTTC.

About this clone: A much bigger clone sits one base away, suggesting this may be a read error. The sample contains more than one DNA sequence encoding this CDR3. The CDR3 loop is CASSERTSGSYEQYF. As DNA, the CDR3 is TGTGCCAGCAGTGAACGGACTAGCGGGAGTTACGAGCAGTACTTC. The gene calls are TRBV6-1 and TRBJ2-7; 13 bases fit TRBD2. J gave up 4 bases and V 2 bases, and 2 bases lay outside the gene matches. The germline CDR1 and CDR2 sequences are MNHNS and SASEGT. The CDR3 consists of 15 residues.

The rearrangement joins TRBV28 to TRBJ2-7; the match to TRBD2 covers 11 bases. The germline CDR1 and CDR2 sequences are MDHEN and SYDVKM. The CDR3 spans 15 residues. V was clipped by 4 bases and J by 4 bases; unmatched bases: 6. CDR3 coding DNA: TGTGCCAGCAGTTATCCGGGACTAGCGGCTTACGAGCAGTACTTC. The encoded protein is CASSYPGLAAYEQYF.

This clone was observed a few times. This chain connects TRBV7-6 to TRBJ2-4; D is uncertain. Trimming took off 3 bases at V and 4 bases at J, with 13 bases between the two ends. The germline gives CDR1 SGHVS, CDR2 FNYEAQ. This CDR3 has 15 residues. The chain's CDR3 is CASSLFLVQKNIQYF. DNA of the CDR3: TGTGCCAGCAGCTTGTTTCTCGTACAGAAAAACATTCAGTACTTC.

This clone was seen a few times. DNA for the CDR3: TGTGCCAGCAGCCCGATGACAGGGGGGAGGCGGACGGATGGCTACACCTTC. Translating it yields CASSPMTGGRRTDGYTF. V gene TRBV7-9 combines with J gene TRBJ1-2, with 9 bases aligning to TRBD1. Unmatched junction bases numbered 16, after V lost 5 bases and J lost 6 bases. Germline CDR1 SEHNR, CDR2 FQNEAQ (reference sequence). CDR3 length: 17 amino acids.

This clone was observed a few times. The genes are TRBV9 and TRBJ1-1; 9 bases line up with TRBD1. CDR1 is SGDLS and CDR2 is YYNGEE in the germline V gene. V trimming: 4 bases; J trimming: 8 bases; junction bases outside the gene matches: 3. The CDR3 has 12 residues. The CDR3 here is CASSSGQGEAFF. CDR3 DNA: TGTGCCAGCAGCTCCGGACAGGGGGAAGCTTTCTTT.

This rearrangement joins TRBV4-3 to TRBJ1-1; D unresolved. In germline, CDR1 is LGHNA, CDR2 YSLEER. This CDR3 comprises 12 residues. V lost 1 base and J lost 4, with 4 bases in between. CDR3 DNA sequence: TGCGCCAGCAGCCAAGCTGCCACTGAAGCTTTCTTT. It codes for CASSQAATEAFF.

The CDR3 spells CASQPATGTHNEQFF. CDR3 bases: TGCGCCAGCCAGCCGGCGACCGGGACTCACAATGAGCAGTTCTTC. This sequence joins TRBV5-1 and TRBJ2-1, with D perhaps TRBD2 (6 bases). Trimming removed 7 bases from V and 5 bases from J, with 19 bases in between. Germline loops: CDR1 SGHRS, CDR2 YFSETQ. The CDR3 length is 15 residues. The complete variable domain, with remaining parts taken from reference TRBV5-1 and TRBJ2-1, reads KAGVTQTPRYLIKTRGQQVTLSCSPISGHRSVSWYQQTPGQGLQFLFEYFSETQRNKGNFPGRFSGRQFSNSRSEMNVSTLELGDSALYLCASQPATGTHNEQFFGPGTRLTVL.